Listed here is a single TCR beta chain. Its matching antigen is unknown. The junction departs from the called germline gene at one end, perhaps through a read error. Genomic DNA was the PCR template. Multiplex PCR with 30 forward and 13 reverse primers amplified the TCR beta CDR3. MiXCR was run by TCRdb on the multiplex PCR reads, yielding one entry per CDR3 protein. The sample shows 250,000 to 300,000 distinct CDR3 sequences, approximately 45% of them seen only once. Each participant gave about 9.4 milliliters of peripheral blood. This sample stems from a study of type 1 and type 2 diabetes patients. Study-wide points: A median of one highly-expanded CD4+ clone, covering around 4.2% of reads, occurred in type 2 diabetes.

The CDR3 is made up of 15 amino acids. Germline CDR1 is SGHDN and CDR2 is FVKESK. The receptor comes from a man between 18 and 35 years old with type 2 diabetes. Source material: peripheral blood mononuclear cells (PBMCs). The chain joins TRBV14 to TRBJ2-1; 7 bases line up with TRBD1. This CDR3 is CASSQPRDSRNEEFF. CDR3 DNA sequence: TGTGCCAGCAGCCAACCTCGGGACAGTCGCAATGAGGAGTTCTTC.